The TCR beta chain under discussion was sequenced for a study of early T cells in non-severe SARS-CoV-2 infection. V was pared by 5 bases and J by 4 bases, with 26 bases of the junction left unmatched. The CDR3 sequence is 21 residues long. Germline CDR1 is SGHTA and CDR2 is FQGNSA. TCRdb itself ran the 5' RACE reads through MiXCR, one entry per CDR3 protein. The sample yields some 70,000 distinct CDR3 sequences, around a tenth seen once. In its sample, this clonotype was seen a few times. The antigen is unknown. Notes on the study in general: Matches to VDJdb favored anti-spike CD8 responses and missed private and CD4 specificities.

Sequenced input: whole blood. The sequence came from an adult who was a healthcare worker with PCR-confirmed SARS-CoV-2 infection or an uninfected control (not recorded which). The J gene is TRBJ2-5, the V gene TRBV7-2; TRBD2 agrees at 9 bases. The CDR3 spells CASSVEPLVGGREGPRETQYF. CDR3 nucleotides: TGTGCCAGCAGCGTAGAGCCCCTCGTTGGGGGGCGGGAGGGCCCTCGAGAGACCCAGTACTTC.